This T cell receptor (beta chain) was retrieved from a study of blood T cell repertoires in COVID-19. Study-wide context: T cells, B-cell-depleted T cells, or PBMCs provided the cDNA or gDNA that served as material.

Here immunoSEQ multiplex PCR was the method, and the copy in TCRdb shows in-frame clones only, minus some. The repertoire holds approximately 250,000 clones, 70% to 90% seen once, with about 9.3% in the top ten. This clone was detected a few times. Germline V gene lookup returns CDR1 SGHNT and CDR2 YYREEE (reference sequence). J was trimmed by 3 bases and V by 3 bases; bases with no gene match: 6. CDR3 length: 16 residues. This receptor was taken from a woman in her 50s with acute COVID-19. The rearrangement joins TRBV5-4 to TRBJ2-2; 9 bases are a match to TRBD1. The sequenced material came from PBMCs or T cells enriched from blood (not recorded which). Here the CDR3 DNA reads TGTGCCAGCAGCTGGGGACAGGGATGGGACACCGGGGAGCTGTTTTTT. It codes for CASSWGQGWDTGELFF.